The 10 T cell receptor beta chains below all came from one sample that was sequenced in a study of blood T cell repertoires in COVID-19 (TCRdb year 2020). The library was generated by the immunoSEQ multiplex PCR assay. TCRdb's version of the immuneACCESS table is confined to in-frame rearrangements and falls short of the full clone set. An unresolved V gene accounts for under half of the shortfall where checked; the remainder is of unknown origin. Within this sample are 200,000 or so clones, with about 79% of them counted one time only. The ten top clones hold about 1.3% of the sample. The sequencing sample was made of PBMCs or T cells enriched from blood (not recorded which). Receptors were obtained from a woman in her thirties or forties with acute COVID-19.

The rearrangement uses TRBV4-1 and TRBJ2-3; D gene unclear. Germline V gene lookup returns CDR1 MGHRA and CDR2 YSYEKL. With 11 bases removed from V and 3 bases from J, the gap between germline ends came to 9 bases. The CDR3 loop spans 11 amino acids. CDR3 DNA: TGCGCCGATTCAACAACAGATACGCAGTATTTT. Amino acids: CADSTTDTQYF.

This clone was seen only a few times. The J gene is TRBJ1-4, the V gene TRBV30; D gene uncertain. Between the trimmed V and J ends, which lost 1 base and 5 bases, there was a span of 11 bases. The CDR3 spans 14 residues. Germline CDR1 GTSNPN, CDR2 SVGIG (reference sequence). The CDR3 sequence is CAWSAMGRNEKLFF. The CDR3 DNA reads as TGTGCCTGGAGTGCTATGGGGAGAAATGAAAAACTGTTTTTT.

This clone has only one observation. The chain has TRBV28 and TRBJ1-1, with 8 bases lining up with TRBD1. V trimming: 2 bases; J trimming: 1 base; junction bases outside the gene matches: 3. The CDR3 spans 15 residues. Germline-derived CDR1 and CDR2 are MDHEN and SYDVKM. The DNA of the CDR3 is TGTGCCAGCAGTTTAGGACAGGGCCGGAACACTGAAGCTTTCTTT. Translation gives CASSLGQGRNTEAFF.

V usage is TRBV7-2 and J usage is TRBJ2-7; D is perhaps TRBD2 (5 bases). This CDR3 comprises 15 residues. Per germline, CDR1 SGHTA and CDR2 FQGNSA. Trimming pared 1 base from V and 2 bases from J, leaving 12 bases between. The DNA for the CDR3 is TGTGCCAGCAGCTTAGGGTTCGGGGTAGCCTACGAGCAGTACTTC. It is translated as CASSLGFGVAYEQYF. The full variable domain, with the rest looked up from reference TRBV7-2 and TRBJ2-7, is GAGVSQSPSNKVTEKGKDVELRCDPISGHTALYWYRQSLGQGLEFLIYFQGNSAPDKSGLPSDRFSAERTGGSVSTLTIQRTQQEDSAVYLCASSLGFGVAYEQYFGPGTRLTVT.

The CDR3 sequence: CAWSPSAPSYNEQFF. As DNA, the CDR3 is TGTGCCTGGAGCCCTAGCGCCCCCTCCTACAATGAGCAGTTCTTC. The chain links TRBV30 to TRBJ2-1; TRBD2 might be the D (6 bases). The CDR3 contains 15 residues. Germline CDR1 is GTSNPN and CDR2 is SVGIG (reference sequence). The germline V and J ends were trimmed by 3 bases and 0 bases, with 12 bases remaining between them.

This rearrangement joins TRBV19 to TRBJ2-1, with TRBD1 as a possible D gene (6 bases). Trimming removed 3 bases at V and 7 bases at J, with 19 bases between. CDR3 size: 16 residues. From germline, CDR1 is LNHDA and CDR2 SQIVND (reference sequence). As DNA, the CDR3 is TGTGCCAGTAGTATTGGAGACAGGCCCCCGCTAAATGAGCAGTTCTTC. Translation: CASSIGDRPPLNEQFF.

V gene TRBV20-1 combines with J gene TRBJ1-4; no clear D gene. Looked up from germline, CDR1 is DFQATT and CDR2 is SNEGSKA (reference sequence). Trimming took 3 bases from V and 0 from J, leaving 5 bases between them. The CDR3 totals 13 residues. CDR3 amino acids: CSASPATNEKLFF. As DNA, the CDR3 is TGCAGTGCTAGTCCAGCAACTAATGAAAAACTGTTTTTT.

This clone was counted a few times. The chain recombines TRBV7-8 with TRBJ2-7; 8 positions match TRBD2. The germline gives CDR1 SGHVS, CDR2 FQNEAQ. The CDR3 has 14 amino acids. J lost 2 bases, V lost 5 bases, and 5 bases had no gene match. The CDR3 sequence: CASSHREGAYEQYF. DNA of the CDR3: TGTGCCAGCAGCCATCGGGAGGGGGCCTACGAGCAGTACTTC.

This clone was observed once. V is TRBV7-9 and J is TRBJ1-4, with D possibly matching TRBD1 (5 bases). This CDR3 spans 14 amino acids. CDR1 and CDR2 (germline): SEHNR, FQNEAQ (reference sequence). Trimming pared 5 bases from V and 5 bases from J, leaving 12 bases between. The CDR3 coding sequence is TGTGCCAGCAGCCCTATGGGGGGAAATGAAAAACTGTTTTTT. Protein sequence: CASSPMGGNEKLFF.

The chain is built from TRBV28 and TRBJ2-4; D is undetermined. Trimming shortened V by 6 bases and J by 0 bases, and 15 bases separated the two germline ends. CDR3 size: 16 residues. CDR1 is MDHEN and CDR2 is SYDVKM in the germline V gene. The CDR3 region is CASRGPAYLAKNIQYF. CDR3 nucleotide sequence: TGTGCCAGCAGGGGCCCTGCATATCTAGCCAAAAACATTCAGTACTTC.